The T cell receptor beta chain under discussion was sequenced for a study of T cells in Graves' hyperthyroidism and ophthalmopathy. Study context: Pretreatment peripheral blood was obtained at initial diagnosis.

PBMCs were obtained from 9.5 to 10 ml fresh peripheral blood. Study-level points and caveats: Within blood appeared most thyroid clonotypes that had expanded above 0.001.

Template material for amplifying TCR beta CDR3 regions consisted of RNA transcripts. During a first-round RT-PCR of the TCR CDR3, the HTBI primer set was used. TCRdb processed the multiplex PCR reads anew with MiXCR; each CDR3 protein has one entry. The table lists about 640,000 distinct CDR3 sequences, less than 25% of them singletons, with about 34% in the top ten. There are a few counts of this clonotype. The target antigen is unknown. The CDR3 is made up of 16 amino acids. Trimming took off 0 bases at V and 4 bases at J, with 13 bases between the two ends. The germline CDR1 and CDR2 sequences are SGHTA and FQGTGA.

This TCR derives from a man aged 30 to 45 with Graves' ophthalmopathy. The source material was blood. The chain combines TRBV7-3 with TRBJ2-1; possibly TRBD2 for D (7 bases). The CDR3 DNA sequence: TGTGCCAGCAGCTTAACGGGGGGCGGGAGTTACAATGAGCAGTTCTTC. Translated, it gives CASSLTGGGSYNEQFF.